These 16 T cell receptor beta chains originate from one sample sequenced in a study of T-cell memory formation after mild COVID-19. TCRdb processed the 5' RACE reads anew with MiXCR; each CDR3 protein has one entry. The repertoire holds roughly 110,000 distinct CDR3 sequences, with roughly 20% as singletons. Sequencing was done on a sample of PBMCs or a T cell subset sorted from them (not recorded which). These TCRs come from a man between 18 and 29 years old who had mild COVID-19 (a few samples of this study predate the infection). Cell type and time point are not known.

The CDR3 loop reads CASSQDPGGTETQYF. The CDR3 nucleotides read TGCGCCAGCAGCCAAGACCCAGGGGGGACAGAGACCCAGTACTTC. V usage is TRBV4-1 and J usage is TRBJ2-5; possibly TRBD1 for D (7 bases). CDR3 length equals 15 residues. Trimming pared 0 bases from V and 4 bases from J, leaving 12 bases between. Germline loops: CDR1 MGHRA, CDR2 YSYEKL.

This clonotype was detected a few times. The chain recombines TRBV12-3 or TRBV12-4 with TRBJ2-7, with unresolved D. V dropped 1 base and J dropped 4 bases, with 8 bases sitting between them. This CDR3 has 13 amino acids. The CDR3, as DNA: TGTGCCAGCAGTTTAGGCGGAACTTACGAGCAGTACTTC. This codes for CASSLGGTYEQYF.

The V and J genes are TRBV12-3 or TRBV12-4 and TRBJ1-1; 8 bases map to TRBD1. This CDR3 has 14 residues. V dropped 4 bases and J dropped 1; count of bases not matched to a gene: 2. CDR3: CASSWTGSNTEAFF. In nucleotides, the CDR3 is TGTGCCAGCAGTTGGACAGGGTCGAACACTGAAGCTTTCTTT.

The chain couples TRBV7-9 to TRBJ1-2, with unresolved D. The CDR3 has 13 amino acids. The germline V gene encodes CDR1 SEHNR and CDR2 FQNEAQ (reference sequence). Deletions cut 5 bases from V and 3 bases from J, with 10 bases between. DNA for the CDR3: TGTGCCAGCAGCGAGGCGCAGGACTATGGCTACACCTTC. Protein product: CASSEAQDYGYTF.

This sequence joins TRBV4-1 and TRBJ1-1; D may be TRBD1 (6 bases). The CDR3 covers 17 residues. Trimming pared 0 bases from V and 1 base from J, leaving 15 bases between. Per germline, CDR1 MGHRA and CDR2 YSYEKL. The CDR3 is CASSQEPRQDRNTEAFF. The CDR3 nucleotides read TGCGCCAGCAGCCAAGAACCCCGGCAGGACAGGAACACTGAAGCTTTCTTT.

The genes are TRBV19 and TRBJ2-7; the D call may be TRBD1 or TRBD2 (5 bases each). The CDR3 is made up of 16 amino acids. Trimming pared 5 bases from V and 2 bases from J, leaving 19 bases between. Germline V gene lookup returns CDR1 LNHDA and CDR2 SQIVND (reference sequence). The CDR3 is CASSPTRDVGAYEQYV. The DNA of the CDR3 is TGTGCCAGTAGTCCTACAAGGGACGTCGGAGCCTACGAGCAGTACGTC.

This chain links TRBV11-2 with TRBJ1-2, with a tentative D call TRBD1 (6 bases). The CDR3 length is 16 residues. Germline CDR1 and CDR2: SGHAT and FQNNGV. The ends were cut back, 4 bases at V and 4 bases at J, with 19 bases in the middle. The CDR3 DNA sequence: TGTGCCAGCAGCTCCGGACAGAGAAACGTCGTCTATGGCTACACCTTC. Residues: CASSSGQRNVVYGYTF.

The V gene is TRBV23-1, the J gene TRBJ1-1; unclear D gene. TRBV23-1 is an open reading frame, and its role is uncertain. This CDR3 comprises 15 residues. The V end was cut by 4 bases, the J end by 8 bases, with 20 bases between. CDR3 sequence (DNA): TGCGCCAGCAGTCTAAAAGGACCTCAGGAGATCGAAGCTTTCTTT. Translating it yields CASSLKGPQEIEAFF.

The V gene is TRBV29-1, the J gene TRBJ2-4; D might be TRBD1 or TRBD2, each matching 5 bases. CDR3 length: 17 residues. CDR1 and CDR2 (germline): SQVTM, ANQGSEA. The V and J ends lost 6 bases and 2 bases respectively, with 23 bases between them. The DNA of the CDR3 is TGCAGCGTACAACACGGGGCTTCGGCCGTTCCCAAAAACATTCAGTACTTC. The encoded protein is CSVQHGASAVPKNIQYF.

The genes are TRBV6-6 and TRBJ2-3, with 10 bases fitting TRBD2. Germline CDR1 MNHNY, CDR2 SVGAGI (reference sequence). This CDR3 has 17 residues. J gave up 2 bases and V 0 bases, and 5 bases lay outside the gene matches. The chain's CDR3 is CASSYSTGTSVTDTQYF. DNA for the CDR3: TGTGCCAGCAGTTACTCTACCGGGACTAGCGTCACAGATACGCAGTATTTT.

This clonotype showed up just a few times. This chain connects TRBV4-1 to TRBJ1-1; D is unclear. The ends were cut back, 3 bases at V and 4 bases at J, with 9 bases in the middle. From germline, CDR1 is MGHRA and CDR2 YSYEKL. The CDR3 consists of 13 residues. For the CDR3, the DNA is TGCGCCAGCAGCCAGGTGGCCGGCACTGAAGCTTTCTTT. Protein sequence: CASSQVAGTEAFF.

CDR3 nucleotide sequence: TGTGCCATCACCGGACCCACCACAGATACGCAGTATTTT. Its protein is CAITGPTTDTQYF. This chain uses TRBV6-2 or TRBV6-3 with TRBJ2-3; D is unclear. The CDR3 extends over 13 amino acids. Germline V gene lookup returns CDR1 MNHEY and CDR2 SVGEGT. V was clipped by 10 bases and J by 2 bases, with 13 bases between them.

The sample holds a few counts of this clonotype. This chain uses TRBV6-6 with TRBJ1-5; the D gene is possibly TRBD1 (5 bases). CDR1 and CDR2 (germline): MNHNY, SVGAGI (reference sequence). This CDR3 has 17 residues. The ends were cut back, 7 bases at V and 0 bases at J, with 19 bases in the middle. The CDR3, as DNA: TGTGCCAGCACCCCAAGGTGGGGACTCGATAGCAATCAGCCCCAGCATTTT. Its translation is CASTPRWGLDSNQPQHF.

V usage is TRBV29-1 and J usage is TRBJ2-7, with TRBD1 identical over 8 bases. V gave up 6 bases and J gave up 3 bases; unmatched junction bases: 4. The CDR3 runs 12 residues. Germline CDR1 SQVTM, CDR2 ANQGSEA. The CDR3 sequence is CSVLQGDYEQYF. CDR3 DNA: TGCAGCGTACTACAGGGGGACTACGAGCAGTACTTC.

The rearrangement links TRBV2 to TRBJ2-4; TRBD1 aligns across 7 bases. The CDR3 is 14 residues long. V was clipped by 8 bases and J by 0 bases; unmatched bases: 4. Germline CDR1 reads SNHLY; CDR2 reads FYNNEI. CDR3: CASGTALAKNIQYF. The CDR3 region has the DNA TGTGCCAGCGGGACAGCACTAGCCAAAAACATTCAGTACTTC.

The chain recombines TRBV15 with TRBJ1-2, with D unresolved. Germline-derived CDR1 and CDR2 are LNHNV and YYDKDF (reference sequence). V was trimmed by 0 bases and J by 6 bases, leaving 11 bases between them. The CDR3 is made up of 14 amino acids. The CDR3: CATSRDLSSDGYTF. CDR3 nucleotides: TGTGCCACCAGCAGAGATTTGTCAAGCGATGGCTACACCTTC.